The rows below give T cell receptor beta chains drawn from one sample of a study of T-cell memory formation after mild COVID-19. TCRdb called the 5' RACE reads again in MiXCR, with one record for every CDR3 protein. Here the sample spans 50,000 to 70,000 distinct CDR3 sequences, roughly an eighth being singletons. The specimen was PBMCs or a T cell subset sorted from them (not recorded which). All receptors derive from a man between 18 and 29 years old who had mild COVID-19 (a few samples of this study predate the infection). Cell type and time point are not known. The CDR3 runs from the conserved cysteine through the conserved F or W.

V gene: TRBV30
CDR3 length: 15
CDR3 protein: CAWSEDPQRYTEAFF

V gene: TRBV6-5
CDR3 length: 15
CDR3 protein: CASGGGGSGANVLTF

V gene: TRBV5-1
CDR3 length: 12
CDR3 protein: CASSLDGETQYF

V gene: TRBV28
CDR3 length: 15
CDR3 protein: CASRQTSGGGSEQFF

V gene: TRBV29-1
CDR3 length: 15
CDR3 protein: CSVGGLAGNTDTQYF

V gene: TRBV20-1
CDR3 length: 15
CDR3 protein: CSALFRDWGTDTQYF

V gene: TRBV20-1
CDR3 length: 14
CDR3 protein: CSANSGTGGSPLHF

V gene: TRBV11-2
CDR3 length: 16
CDR3 protein: CASSIVRGRGPGELFF

V gene: TRBV2
CDR3 length: 17
CDR3 protein: CASSGGASRVGANVLTF

V gene: TRBV20-1
CDR3 length: 12
CDR3 protein: CSAPLSTDTQYF

V gene: TRBV4-3
CDR3 length: 14
CDR3 protein: CASSRRGRNTEAFF

V gene: TRBV10-3
CDR3 length: 13
CDR3 protein: CATTETSTDTQYF

V gene: TRBV6-2/TRBV6-3
CDR3 length: 17
CDR3 protein: CASSYSIGAASYNEQFF

V gene: TRBV6-2/TRBV6-3
CDR3 length: 14
CDR3 protein: CASSYDSQNTEAFF

V gene: TRBV12-3/TRBV12-4
CDR3 length: 13
CDR3 protein: CASTPGGGETQYF

V gene: TRBV7-9
CDR3 length: 13
CDR3 protein: CASLQGPLETQYF

V gene: TRBV7-8
CDR3 length: 16
CDR3 protein: CASSFRVISGANVLTF

V gene: TRBV10-1
CDR3 length: 14
CDR3 protein: CASSDGQGLDTQYF

V gene: TRBV6-5
CDR3 length: 15
CDR3 protein: CASSYSTGGGKTQYF